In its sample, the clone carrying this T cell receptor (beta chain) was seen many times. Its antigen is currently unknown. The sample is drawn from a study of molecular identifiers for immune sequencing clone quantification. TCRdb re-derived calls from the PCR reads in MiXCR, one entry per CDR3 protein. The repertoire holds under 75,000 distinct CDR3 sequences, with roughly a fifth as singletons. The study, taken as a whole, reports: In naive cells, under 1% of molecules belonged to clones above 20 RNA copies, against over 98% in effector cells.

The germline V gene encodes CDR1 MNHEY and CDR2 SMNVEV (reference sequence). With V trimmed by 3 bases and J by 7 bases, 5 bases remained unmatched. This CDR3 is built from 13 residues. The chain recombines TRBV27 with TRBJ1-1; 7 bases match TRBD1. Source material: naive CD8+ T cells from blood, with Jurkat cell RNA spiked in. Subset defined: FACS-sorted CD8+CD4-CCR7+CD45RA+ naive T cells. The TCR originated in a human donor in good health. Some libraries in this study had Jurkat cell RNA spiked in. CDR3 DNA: TGTGCCAGCAGTTTTTCGGGACAGCGTGAAGCTTTCTTT. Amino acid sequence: CASSFSGQREAFF.